These T cell receptor beta chains were read from a single sample in a study of Ad26.COV2.S vaccination and SARS-CoV-2 variants. TCRdb's copy holds only in-frame clones and misses some; the assay was immunoSEQ multiplex PCR. The data contain around 320,000 clones, around 81% of them singletons. The sample was peripheral blood, taken in a trial of Ad26.COV2.S vaccine versus placebo. Receptors originate from a person aged 18-60 years who received the Ad26.COV2.S COVID-19 vaccine or a placebo. Both conserved end residues are part of each CDR3. The D gene is left open where the match is weak. Size tells how often a clone was seen (once, few, many) or the class of an expanded clone, and some rows leave it out.

TRBD2,TRBJ2-3,TRBV9,.,CASSVDVSGVSDTQYF,TGTGCCAGCAGCGTAGATGTTAGCGGGGTTTCAGATACGCAGTATTTT
.,TRBJ2-5,TRBV5-1,.,CASSSYLQGAGETQYF,TGCGCCAGCAGCTCCTACCTACAGGGTGCTGGCGAGACCCAGTACTTC
.,TRBJ2-7,TRBV28,.,CASSFRQGGEQYF,TGTGCCAGCAGTTTCAGGCAGGGGGGCGAGCAGTACTTC
TRBD1,TRBJ1-1,TRBV7-9,many,CASSLPPRDSGPLNTEAFF,TGTGCCAGCAGCTTACCGCCCAGGGACAGCGGTCCTTTGAACACTGAAGCTTTCTTT
.,TRBJ1-6,TRBV11-2,.,CASSLNAANSPLHF,TGTGCCAGCAGCTTAAATGCAGCAAATTCACCCCTCCACTTT
.,TRBJ1-2,TRBV6-5,.,CASSSRTRRSYGYTF,TGTGCCAGCAGCTCGCGGACGAGACGGTCGTATGGCTACACCTTC
.,TRBJ2-3,TRBV5-1,.,CASSLEADTQYF,TGCGCCAGCAGCTTGGAGGCGGATACGCAGTATTTT
TRBD1,TRBJ2-7,TRBV4-1,few,CASSQGQGGTYEQYF,TGCGCCAGCAGCCAAGGACAGGGGGGAACCTACGAGCAGTACTTC
.,TRBJ2-1,TRBV10-1,.,CASSHNRVGNEQFF,TGCGCCAGCAGCCATAACAGGGTGGGCAATGAGCAGTTCTTC
.,TRBJ2-3,TRBV7-2,.,CASSLESGTQYF,TGTGCCAGCAGCTTAGAGTCCGGGACGCAGTATTTT
TRBD1,TRBJ2-7,TRBV2,few,CASRQGAYEQYF,TGTGCCAGTCGACAGGGGGCTTACGAGCAGTACTTC
TRBD2,TRBJ2-1,TRBV14,.,CASSQVRGGGLEQFF,TGTGCCAGCAGCCAAGTTAGGGGCGGGGGGCTTGAGCAGTTCTTC
TRBD2,TRBJ2-7,TRBV4-1,.,CASSQDGLAGEQYF,TGCGCCAGCAGCCAAGATGGGCTAGCGGGGGAGCAGTACTTC
.,TRBJ1-1,TRBV7-9,.,CASSLSQGETEAFF,TGTGCCAGCAGCTTATCACAAGGGGAAACTGAAGCTTTCTTT
.,TRBJ1-1,TRBV5-1,.,CASSLRDGLTEAFF,TGCGCCAGCAGCTTGCGGGACGGACTCACTGAAGCTTTCTTT
.,TRBJ1-2,TRBV14,.,CASSQGQRGYTF,TGTGCCAGCAGCCAGGGACAACGAGGCTACACCTTC
.,TRBJ2-7,TRBV5-6,.,CASSLVRNPEQYF,TGTGCCAGCAGCTTGGTACGTAATCCCGAGCAGTACTTC
.,TRBJ1-1,TRBV5-6,.,CASSTPVGAAFF,TGTGCCAGCAGTACCCCAGTGGGGGCAGCTTTCTTT
.,TRBJ1-5,TRBV19,.,CASSIDPGLDNQPQHF,TGTGCCAGTAGTATAGACCCCGGGCTGGACAATCAGCCCCAGCATTTT
.,TRBJ2-5,TRBV4-1,.,CASSQVWRGGEETQYF,TGCGCCAGCAGCCAAGTTTGGCGGGGCGGTGAGGAGACCCAGTACTTC
TRBD1,TRBJ1-6,TRBV5-1,.,CASSLDTGVYSPLHF,TGCGCCAGCAGCTTGGATACAGGGGTTTATTCACCCCTCCACTTT
.,TRBJ2-7,TRBV7-9,.,CASSSDLYEQYF,TGTGCCAGCAGCTCAGACCTATACGAGCAGTACTTC
.,TRBJ1-5,TRBV3-1/TRBV3-2,.,CASSSARVQPQHF,TGTGCCAGCAGTTCGGCCAGGGTACAGCCCCAGCATTTT
.,TRBJ1-1,TRBV5-1,.,CASSLAWGTEAFF,TGCGCCAGCAGCTTGGCTTGGGGAACTGAAGCTTTCTTT
TRBD1,TRBJ2-7,TRBV3-1/TRBV3-2,.,CASSQDRDSSYEQYF,TGTGCCAGCAGCCAAGACCGGGACAGCTCCTACGAGCAGTACTTC
.,TRBJ2-4,TRBV4-1,.,CASSQESGVKNIQYF,TGCGCCAGCAGCCAAGAAAGTGGTGTCAAAAACATTCAGTACTTC
.,TRBJ1-3,TRBV6-5,.,CASSLTGGFNTIYF,TGTGCCAGCAGTTTGACGGGGGGCTTTAACACCATATATTTT
TRBD2,TRBJ2-2,TRBV28,.,CASGGGPNTGELFF,TGTGCCAGCGGCGGGGGGCCGAACACCGGGGAGCTGTTTTTT
TRBD1,TRBJ1-5,TRBV2,.,CASKTGIPNQPQHF,TGTGCCAGTAAGACAGGGATCCCCAATCAGCCCCAGCATTTT
.,TRBJ2-7,TRBV11-3,.,CASSLDETKLGSHEQYF,TGTGCCAGCAGCTTAGATGAGACCAAACTGGGGAGCCACGAGCAGTACTTC
TRBD1,TRBJ1-1,TRBV7-6,.,CASSLGGQGAAGTEAFF,TGTGCCAGCAGCTTAGGAGGACAGGGGGCTGCGGGCACTGAAGCTTTCTTT
.,TRBJ2-4,TRBV5-8,.,CARGTIVSEDIQYF,TGTGCCAGGGGGACGATTGTGTCGGAGGACATTCAGTACTTC
.,TRBJ1-1,TRBV5-4,.,CASSLTMGSTEAFF,TGTGCCAGCAGTCTTACGATGGGGTCCACTGAAGCTTTCTTT
.,TRBJ2-2,TRBV9,.,CASSVGKMVNTGELFF,TGTGCCAGCAGCGTAGGAAAGATGGTGAACACCGGGGAGCTGTTTTTT
.,TRBJ1-6,TRBV7-2,.,CASRLRQGDSPLHF,TGTGCCAGCAGATTGAGGCAGGGAGATTCACCCCTCCACTTT
.,TRBJ1-2,TRBV28,few,CASNRQNYGYTF,TGTGCCAGCAACCGACAGAACTATGGCTACACCTTC
.,TRBJ1-5,TRBV13,.,CASSLRGNQPQHF,TGTGCCAGCAGCTTACGGGGCAATCAGCCCCAGCATTTT
.,TRBJ1-6,TRBV9,.,CASSAELVNSPLHF,TGTGCCAGCAGCGCCGAGTTGGTTAATTCACCCCTCCACTTT
.,TRBJ2-1,TRBV3-1/TRBV3-2,.,CASSPRDTSYNEQFF,TGTGCCAGCAGCCCCCGGGACACGTCCTACAATGAGCAGTTCTTC